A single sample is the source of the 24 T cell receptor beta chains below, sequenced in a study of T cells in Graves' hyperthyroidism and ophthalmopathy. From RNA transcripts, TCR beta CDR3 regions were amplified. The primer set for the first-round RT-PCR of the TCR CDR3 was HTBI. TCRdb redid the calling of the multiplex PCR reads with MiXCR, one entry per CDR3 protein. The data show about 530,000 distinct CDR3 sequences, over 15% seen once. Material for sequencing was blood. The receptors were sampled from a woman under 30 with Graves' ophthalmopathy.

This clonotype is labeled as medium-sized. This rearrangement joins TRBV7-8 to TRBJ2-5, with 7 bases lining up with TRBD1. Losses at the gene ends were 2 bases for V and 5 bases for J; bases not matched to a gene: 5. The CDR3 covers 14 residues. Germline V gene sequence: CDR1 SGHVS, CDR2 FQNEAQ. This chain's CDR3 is CASSLTTGSETQYF. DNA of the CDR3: TGTGCCAGCAGCTTAACGACAGGGTCCGAGACCCAGTACTTC.

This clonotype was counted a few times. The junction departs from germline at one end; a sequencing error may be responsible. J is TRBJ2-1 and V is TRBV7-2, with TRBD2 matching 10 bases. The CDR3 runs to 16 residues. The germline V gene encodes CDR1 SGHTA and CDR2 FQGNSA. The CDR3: CASSLELAGAPHEQLF. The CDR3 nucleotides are TGTGCCAGCAGCTTAGAGCTAGCGGGGGCCCCTCATGAGCAGCTCTTC.

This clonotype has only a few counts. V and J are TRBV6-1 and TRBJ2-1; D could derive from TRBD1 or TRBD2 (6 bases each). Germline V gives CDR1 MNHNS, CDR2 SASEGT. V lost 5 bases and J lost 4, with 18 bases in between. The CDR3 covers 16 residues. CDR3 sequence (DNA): TGTGCCAGCAGTAGCTCCGGGTGGGGGGCTTACAATGAGCAGTTCTTC. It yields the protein CASSSSGWGAYNEQFF.

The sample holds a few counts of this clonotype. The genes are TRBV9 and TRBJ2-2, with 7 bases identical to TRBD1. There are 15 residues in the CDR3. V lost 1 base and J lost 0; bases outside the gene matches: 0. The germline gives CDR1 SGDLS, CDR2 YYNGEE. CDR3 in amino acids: CASSVTGANTGELFF. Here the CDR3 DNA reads TGTGCCAGCAGCGTAACAGGGGCGAACACCGGGGAGCTGTTTTTT.

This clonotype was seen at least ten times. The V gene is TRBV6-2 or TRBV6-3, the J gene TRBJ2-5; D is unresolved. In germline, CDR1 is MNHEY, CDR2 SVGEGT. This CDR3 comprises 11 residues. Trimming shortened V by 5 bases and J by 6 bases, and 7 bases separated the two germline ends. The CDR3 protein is CASSEIKTQYF. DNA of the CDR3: TGTGCCAGCAGTGAGATCAAGACCCAGTACTTC.

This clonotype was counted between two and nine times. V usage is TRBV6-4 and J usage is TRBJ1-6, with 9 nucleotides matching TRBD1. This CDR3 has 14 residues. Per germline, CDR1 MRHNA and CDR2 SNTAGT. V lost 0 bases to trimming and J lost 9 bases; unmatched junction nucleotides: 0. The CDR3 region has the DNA TGTGCCAGCAGTGACTCGACAGGGGGTTCACCCCTCCACTTT. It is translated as CASSDSTGGSPLHF.

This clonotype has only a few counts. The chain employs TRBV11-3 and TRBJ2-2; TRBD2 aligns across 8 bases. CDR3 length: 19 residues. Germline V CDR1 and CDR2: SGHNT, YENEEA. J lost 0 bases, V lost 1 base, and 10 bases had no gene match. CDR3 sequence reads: CASSLALLGGGSNTGELFF. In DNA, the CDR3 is TGTGCCAGCAGCTTAGCATTACTCGGGGGGGGGTCGAACACCGGGGAGCTGTTTTTT.

CDR3 sequence (DNA): TGTGCCAGTAGTATACACCCCCAGGGATACGGCACCGGGGAGCTGTTTTTT. This encodes CASSIHPQGYGTGELFF. The genes are TRBV19 and TRBJ2-2, with TRBD1 as a possible D gene (5 bases). Germline CDR1 and CDR2: LNHDA and SQIVND (reference sequence). This CDR3 has 17 amino acids. The V gene lost 2 bases and the J gene lost 4 bases, with 17 bases spanning the gap.

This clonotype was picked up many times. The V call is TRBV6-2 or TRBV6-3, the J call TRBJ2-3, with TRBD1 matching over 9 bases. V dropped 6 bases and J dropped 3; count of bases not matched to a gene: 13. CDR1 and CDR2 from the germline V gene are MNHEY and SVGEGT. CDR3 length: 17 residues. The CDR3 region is CASSDYRTGVETDTQYF. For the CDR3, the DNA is TGTGCCAGCAGCGACTACAGGACAGGGGTCGAGACAGATACGCAGTATTTT.

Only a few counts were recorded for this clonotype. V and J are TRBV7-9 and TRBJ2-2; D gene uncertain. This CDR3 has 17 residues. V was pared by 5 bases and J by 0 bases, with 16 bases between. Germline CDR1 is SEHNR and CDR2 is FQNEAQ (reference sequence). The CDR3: CASSARSKVANTGELFF. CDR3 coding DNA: TGTGCCAGCAGCGCCCGATCTAAGGTCGCGAACACCGGGGAGCTGTTTTTT.

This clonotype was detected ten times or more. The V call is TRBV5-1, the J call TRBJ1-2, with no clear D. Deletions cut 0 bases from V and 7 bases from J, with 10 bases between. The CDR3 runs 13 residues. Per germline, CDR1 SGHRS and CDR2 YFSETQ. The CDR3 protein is CASSLGADGGYTF. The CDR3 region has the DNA TGCGCCAGCAGCTTGGGGGCTGACGGTGGCTACACCTTC.

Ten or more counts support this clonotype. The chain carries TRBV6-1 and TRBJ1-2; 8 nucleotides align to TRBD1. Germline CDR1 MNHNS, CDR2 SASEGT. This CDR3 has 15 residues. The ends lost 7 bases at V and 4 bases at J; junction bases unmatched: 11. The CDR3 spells CASTPSGQGAYGYTF. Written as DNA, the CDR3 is TGTGCCAGCACCCCCTCCGGACAGGGAGCCTATGGCTACACCTTC.

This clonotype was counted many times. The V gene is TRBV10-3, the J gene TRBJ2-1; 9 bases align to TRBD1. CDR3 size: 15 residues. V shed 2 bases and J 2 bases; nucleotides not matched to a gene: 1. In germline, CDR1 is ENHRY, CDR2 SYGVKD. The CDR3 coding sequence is TGTGCCATCAGTGAGGACAGGGGGGCCTACAATGAGCAGTTCTTC. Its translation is CAISEDRGAYNEQFF.

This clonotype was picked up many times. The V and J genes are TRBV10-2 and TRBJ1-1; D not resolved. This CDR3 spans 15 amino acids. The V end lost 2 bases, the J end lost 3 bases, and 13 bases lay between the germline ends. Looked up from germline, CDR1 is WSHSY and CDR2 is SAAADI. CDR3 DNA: TGCGCCAGCAGTGAGACAACACGGGCAGACACTGAAGCTTTCTTT. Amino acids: CASSETTRADTEAFF.

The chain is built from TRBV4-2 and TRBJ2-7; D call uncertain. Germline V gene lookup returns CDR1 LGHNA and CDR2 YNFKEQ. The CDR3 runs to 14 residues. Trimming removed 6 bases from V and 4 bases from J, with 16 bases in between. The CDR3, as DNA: TGTGCCAGCAGTCAATCTGTAGAGACTTACGAGCAGTACTTC. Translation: CASSQSVETYEQYF.

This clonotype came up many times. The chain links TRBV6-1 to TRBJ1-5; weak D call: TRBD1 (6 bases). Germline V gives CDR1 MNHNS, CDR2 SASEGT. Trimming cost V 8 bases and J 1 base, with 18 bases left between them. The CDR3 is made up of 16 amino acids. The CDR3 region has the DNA TGTGCCAGCCGCCGCGGGGGGGCGGGAAGCAATCAGCCCCAGCATTTT. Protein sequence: CASRRGGAGSNQPQHF.

As DNA, the CDR3 is TGTGCCAGCAGCGTAGGGGTAGCGGGAGGTAGCTCCTACAATGAGCAGTTCTTC. Its translation is CASSVGVAGGSSYNEQFF. The chain has TRBV9 and TRBJ2-1; 10 nucleotides line up with TRBD2. This CDR3 region has 18 residues. From germline, CDR1 is SGDLS and CDR2 YYNGEE. The J segment lost 0 bases and the V segment lost 0 bases, leaving 6 bases of the junction unmatched.

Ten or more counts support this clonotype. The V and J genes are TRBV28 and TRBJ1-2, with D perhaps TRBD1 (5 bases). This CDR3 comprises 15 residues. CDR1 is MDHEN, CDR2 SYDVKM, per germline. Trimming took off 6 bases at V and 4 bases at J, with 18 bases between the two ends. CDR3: CASRTGGRISYGYTF. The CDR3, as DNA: TGTGCCAGCAGAACGGGGGGGAGGATTAGCTATGGCTACACCTTC.

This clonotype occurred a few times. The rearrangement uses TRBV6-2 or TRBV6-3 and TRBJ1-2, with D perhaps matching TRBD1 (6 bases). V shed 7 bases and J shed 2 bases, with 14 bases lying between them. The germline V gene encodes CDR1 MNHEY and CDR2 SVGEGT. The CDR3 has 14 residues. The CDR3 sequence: CASIEGGQNYGYTF. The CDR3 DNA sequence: TGTGCCAGCATCGAGGGGGGGCAGAACTATGGCTACACCTTC.

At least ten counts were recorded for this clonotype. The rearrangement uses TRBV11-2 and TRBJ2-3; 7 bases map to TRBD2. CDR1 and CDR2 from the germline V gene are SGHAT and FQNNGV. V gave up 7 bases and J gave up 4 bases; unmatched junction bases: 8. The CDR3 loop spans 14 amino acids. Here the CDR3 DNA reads TGTGCCAGCATGCGGGAGTATGCAGCAGATACGCAGTATTTT. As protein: CASMREYAADTQYF.

The CDR3 sequence is CSTPGLGGNQPQHF. DNA of the CDR3: TGCAGTACTCCCGGACTGGGGGGCAATCAGCCCCAGCATTTT. The chain joins TRBV20-1 to TRBJ1-5, with a possible D match to TRBD1 (5 bases). This CDR3 is built from 14 residues. Germline V gene data show CDR1 as DFQATT and CDR2 as SNEGSKA (reference sequence). V lost 8 bases and J lost 2, with 16 bases in between.

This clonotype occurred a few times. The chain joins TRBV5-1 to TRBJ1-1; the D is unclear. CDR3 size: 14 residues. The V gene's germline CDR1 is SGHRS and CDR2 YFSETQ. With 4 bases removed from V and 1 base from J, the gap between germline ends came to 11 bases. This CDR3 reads CASSPGPSNTEAFF. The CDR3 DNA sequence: TGCGCCAGCAGCCCAGGCCCTTCGAACACTGAAGCTTTCTTT.

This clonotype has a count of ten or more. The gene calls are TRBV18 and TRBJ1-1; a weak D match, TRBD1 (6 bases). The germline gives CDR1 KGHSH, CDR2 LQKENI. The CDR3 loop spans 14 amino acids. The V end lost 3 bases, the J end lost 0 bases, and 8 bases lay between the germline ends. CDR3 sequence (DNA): TGTGCCAGCTCACCGGCAGGGGTGAACACTGAAGCTTTCTTT. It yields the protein CASSPAGVNTEAFF.

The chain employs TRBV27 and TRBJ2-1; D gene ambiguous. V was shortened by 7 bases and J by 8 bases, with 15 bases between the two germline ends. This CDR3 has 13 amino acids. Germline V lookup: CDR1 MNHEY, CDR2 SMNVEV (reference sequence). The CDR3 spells CASTNLGVHEQFF. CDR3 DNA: TGTGCCAGCACCAATTTAGGAGTGCATGAGCAGTTCTTC.